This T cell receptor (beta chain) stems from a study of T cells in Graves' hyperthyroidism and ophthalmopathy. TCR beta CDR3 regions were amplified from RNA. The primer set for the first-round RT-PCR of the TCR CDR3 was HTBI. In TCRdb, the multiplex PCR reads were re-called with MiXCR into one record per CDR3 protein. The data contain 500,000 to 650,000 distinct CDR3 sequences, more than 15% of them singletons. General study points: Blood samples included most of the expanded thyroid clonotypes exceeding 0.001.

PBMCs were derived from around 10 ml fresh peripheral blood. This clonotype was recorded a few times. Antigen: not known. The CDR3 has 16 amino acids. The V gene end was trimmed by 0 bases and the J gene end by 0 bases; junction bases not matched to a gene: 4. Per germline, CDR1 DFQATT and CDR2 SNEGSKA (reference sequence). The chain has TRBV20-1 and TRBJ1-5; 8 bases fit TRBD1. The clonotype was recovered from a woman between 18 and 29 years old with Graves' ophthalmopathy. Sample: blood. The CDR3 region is CSARDPDRVSNQPQHF. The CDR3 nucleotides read TGCAGTGCTAGAGACCCGGACAGGGTTAGCAATCAGCCCCAGCATTTT.